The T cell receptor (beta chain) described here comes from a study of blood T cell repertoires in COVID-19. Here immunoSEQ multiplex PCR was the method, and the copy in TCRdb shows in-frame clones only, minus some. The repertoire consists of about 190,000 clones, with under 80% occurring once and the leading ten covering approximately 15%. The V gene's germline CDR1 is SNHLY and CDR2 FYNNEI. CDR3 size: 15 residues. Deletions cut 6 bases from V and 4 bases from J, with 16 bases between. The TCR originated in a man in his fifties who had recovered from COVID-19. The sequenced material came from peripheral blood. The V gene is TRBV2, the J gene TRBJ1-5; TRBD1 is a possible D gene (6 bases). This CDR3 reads CASRATRTANQPQHF. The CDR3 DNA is TGTGCCAGCAGAGCTACACGGACAGCTAATCAGCCCCAGCATTTT.